The entry that follows covers one TCR beta chain sequence. This record belongs to a study of blood T cell repertoires in COVID-19. The method was immunoSEQ multiplex PCR; TCRdb's version includes in-frame clones alone and lacks a portion of them. This repertoire shows roughly 150,000 clones, 83% found once; its top ten account for around 2%. V dropped 4 bases and J dropped 3; count of bases not matched to a gene: 6. This CDR3 comprises 15 residues. Germline assignment: CDR1 SGHRS and CDR2 YFSETQ. The J gene is TRBJ2-1, the V gene TRBV5-1; TRBD2 matches 8 bases. Specimen: peripheral blood. The sequence derives from a woman of 80 years or more with acute or convalescent COVID-19. The CDR3, as DNA: TGCGCCAGCAGCGGACCGGGACTAGGCTACAATGAGCAGTTCTTC. This codes for CASSGPGLGYNEQFF.